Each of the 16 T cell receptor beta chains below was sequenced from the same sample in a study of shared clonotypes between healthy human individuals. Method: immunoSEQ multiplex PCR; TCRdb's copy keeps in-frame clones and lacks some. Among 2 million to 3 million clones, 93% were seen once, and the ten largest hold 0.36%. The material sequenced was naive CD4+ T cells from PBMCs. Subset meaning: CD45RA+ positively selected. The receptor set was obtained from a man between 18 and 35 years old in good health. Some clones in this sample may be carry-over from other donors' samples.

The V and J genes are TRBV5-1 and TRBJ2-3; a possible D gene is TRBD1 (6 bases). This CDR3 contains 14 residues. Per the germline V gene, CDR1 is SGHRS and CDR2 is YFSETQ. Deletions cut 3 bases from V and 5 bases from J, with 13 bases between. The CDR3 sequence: CASSYSGDGDTQYF. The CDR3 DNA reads TGCGCCAGCAGCTATTCAGGGGACGGAGATACGCAGTATTTT.

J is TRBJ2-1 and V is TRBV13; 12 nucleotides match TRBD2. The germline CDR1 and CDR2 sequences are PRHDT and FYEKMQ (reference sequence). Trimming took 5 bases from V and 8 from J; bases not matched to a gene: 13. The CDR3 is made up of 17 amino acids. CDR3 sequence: CASSIKLTSGSTDEQFF. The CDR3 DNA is TGTGCCAGCAGCATAAAATTGACTAGCGGGAGTACGGATGAGCAGTTCTTC.

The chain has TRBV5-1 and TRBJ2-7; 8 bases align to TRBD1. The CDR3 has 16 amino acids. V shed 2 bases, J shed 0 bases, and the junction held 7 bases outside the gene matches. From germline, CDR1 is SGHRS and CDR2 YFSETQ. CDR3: CASSLDRGRNSYEQYF. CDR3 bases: TGCGCCAGCAGCTTAGACAGGGGTCGCAACTCCTACGAGCAGTACTTC.

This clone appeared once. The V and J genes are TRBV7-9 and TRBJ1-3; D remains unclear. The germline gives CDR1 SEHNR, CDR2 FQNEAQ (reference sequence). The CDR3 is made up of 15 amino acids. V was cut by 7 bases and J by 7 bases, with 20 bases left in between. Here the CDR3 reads CASTPRIALGNTIYF. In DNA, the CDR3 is TGTGCCAGCACCCCTAGGATCGCCTTGGGGAACACCATATATTTT. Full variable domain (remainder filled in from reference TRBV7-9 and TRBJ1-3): DTGVSQNPRHKITKRGQNVTFRCDPISEHNRLYWYRQTLGQGPEFLTYFQNEAQLEKSRLLSDRFSAERPKGSFSTLEIQRTEQGDSAMYLCASTPRIALGNTIYFGEGSWLTVV.

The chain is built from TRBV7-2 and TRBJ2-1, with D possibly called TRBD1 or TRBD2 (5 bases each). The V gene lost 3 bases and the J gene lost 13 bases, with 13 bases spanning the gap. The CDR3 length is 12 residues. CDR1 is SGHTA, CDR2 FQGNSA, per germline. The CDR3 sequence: CASSLEDRGQFF. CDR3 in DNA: TGTGCCAGCAGCTTGGAGGATAGGGGACAGTTCTTC.

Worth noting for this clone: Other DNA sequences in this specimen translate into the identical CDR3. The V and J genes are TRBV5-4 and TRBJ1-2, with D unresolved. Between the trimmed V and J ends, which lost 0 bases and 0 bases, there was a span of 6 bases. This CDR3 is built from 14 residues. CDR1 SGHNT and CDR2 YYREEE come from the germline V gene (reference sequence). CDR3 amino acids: CASSLVGTNYGYTF. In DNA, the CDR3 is TGTGCCAGCAGCTTGGTCGGGACTAACTATGGCTACACCTTC. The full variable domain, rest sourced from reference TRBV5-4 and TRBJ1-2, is ETGVTQSPTHLIKTRGQQVTLRCSSQSGHNTVSWYQQALGQGPQFIFQYYREEENGRGNFPPRFSGLQFPNYSSELNVNALELDDSALYLCASSLVGTNYGYTFGSGTRLTVV.

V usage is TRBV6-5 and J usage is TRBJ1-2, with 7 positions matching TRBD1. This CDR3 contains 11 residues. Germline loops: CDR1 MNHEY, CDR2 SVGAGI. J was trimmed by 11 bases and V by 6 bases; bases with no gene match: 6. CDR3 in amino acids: CASRQTGSYTF. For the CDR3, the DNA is TGTGCCAGCAGGCAGACAGGGAGTTACACCTTC.

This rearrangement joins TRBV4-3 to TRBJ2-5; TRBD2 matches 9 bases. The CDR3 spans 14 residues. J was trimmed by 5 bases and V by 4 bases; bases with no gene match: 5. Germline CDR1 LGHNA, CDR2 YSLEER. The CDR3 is CASSPSGARETQYF. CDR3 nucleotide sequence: TGCGCCAGCAGCCCTAGCGGGGCGAGGGAGACCCAGTACTTC.

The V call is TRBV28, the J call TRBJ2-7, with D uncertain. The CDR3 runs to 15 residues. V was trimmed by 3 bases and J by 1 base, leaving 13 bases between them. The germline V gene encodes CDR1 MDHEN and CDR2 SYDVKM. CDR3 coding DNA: TGTGCCAGCAGTTTTTTGGCGAGTCTTTCCTACGAGCAGTACTTC. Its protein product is CASSFLASLSYEQYF.

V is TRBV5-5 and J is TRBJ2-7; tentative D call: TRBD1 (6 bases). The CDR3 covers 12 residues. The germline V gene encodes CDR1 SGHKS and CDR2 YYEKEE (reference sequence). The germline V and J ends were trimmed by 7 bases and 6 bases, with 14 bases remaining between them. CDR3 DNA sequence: TGTGCCAGCGGGACATTTTCTCCCGAGCAGTACTTC. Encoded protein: CASGTFSPEQYF.

The CDR3 DNA reads TGTGCCAGCAGTGATGGGCCTGGCACAGATACGCAGTATTTT. Its translation is CASSDGPGTDTQYF. V and J are TRBV6-4 and TRBJ2-3; D is uncertain. The V end was cut by 3 bases, the J end by 1 base, with 8 bases between. The CDR3 runs 14 residues. CDR1 is MRHNA, CDR2 SNTAGT, per germline.

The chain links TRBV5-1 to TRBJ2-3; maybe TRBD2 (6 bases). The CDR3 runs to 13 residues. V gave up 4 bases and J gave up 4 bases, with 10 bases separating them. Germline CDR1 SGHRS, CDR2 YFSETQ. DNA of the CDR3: TGCGCCAGCAGCCGGAGGGGCGCAGATACGCAGTATTTT. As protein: CASSRRGADTQYF.

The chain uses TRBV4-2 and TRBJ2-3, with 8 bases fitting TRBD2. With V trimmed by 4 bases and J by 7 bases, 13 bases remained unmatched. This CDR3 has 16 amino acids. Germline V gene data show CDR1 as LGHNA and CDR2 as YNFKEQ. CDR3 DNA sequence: TGTGCCAGCAGCCCACCGGGACTAGAATCACAGTATACGCAGTATTTT. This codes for CASSPPGLESQYTQYF.

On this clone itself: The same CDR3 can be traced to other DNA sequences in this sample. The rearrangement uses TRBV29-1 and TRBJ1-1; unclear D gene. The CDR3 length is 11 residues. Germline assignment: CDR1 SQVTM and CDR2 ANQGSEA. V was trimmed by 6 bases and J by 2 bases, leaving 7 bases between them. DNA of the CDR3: TGCAGCGTCCAACTCAACACTGAAGCTTTCTTT. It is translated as CSVQLNTEAFF. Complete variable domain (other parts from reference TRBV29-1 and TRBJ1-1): SAVISQKPSRDICQRGTSLTIQCQVDSQVTMMFWYRQQPGQSLTLIATANQGSEATYESGFVIDKFPISRPNLTFSTLTVSNMSPEDSSIYLCSVQLNTEAFFGQGTRLTVV.

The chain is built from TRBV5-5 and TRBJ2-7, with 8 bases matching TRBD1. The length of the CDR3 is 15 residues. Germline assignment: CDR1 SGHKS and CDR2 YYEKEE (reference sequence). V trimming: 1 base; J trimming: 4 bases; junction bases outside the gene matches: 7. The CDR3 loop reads CASSLTDREQYEQYF. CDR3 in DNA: TGTGCCAGCAGCTTGACGGACAGGGAGCAGTACGAGCAGTACTTC.

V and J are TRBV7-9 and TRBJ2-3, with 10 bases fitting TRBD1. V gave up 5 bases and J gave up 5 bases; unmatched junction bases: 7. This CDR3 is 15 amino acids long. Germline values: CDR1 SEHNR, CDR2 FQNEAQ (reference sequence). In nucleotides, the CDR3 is TGTGCCAGCAGCGCGACAGGGGGCATAGGAGATACGCAGTATTTT. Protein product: CASSATGGIGDTQYF. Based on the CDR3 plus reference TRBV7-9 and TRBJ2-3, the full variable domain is DTGVSQNPRHKITKRGQNVTFRCDPISEHNRLYWYRQTLGQGPEFLTYFQNEAQLEKSRLLSDRFSAERPKGSFSTLEIQRTEQGDSAMYLCASSATGGIGDTQYFGPGTRLTVL.